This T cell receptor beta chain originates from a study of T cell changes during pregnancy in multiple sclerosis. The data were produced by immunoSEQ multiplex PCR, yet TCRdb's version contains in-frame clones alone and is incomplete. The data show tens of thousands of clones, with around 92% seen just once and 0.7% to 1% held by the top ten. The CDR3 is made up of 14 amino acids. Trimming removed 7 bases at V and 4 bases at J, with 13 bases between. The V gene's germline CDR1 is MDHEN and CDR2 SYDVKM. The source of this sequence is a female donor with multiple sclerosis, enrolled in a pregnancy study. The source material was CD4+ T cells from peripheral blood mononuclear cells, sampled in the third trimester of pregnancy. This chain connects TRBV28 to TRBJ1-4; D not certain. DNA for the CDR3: TGTGCCAGCACCCCCACACAGATTAATGAAAAACTGTTTTTT. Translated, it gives CASTPTQINEKLFF.